This TCR beta chain was retrieved from a study of CD8 T cells in Susac syndrome (dated by TCRdb to the late 2010s). About the study as a whole: Of the Susac syndrome patients who were sequenced, roughly 8 were in clinical remission while more than five had clinically active disease. At blood withdrawal, Susac syndrome patients were either therapy-naive, taking corticosteroids (in some cases with IVIg as well), or taking IVIg alone. Whether CD8+ T cell activation and differentiation in Susac syndrome was antigen driven was tested using repertoire sequencing. The study compared CD8+ T cell repertoire clonality among about a dozen healthy donors, roughly 14 Susac syndrome patients and roughly 16 multiple sclerosis patients. On the study overall, not on this receptor specifically: The number of individuals in the TCR sequencing and HLA analysis was recognized as being relatively small. Susac syndrome CD8+ repertoires showed clonal expansion, highest in CD8+ TEMRA cells and greater in clinically active than remitting patients. In the total CD8+ and CD8+ TEMRA repertoires, sixteen and five Susac-specific public clones, respectively, were identified.

Peripheral blood CD8+ and CD4+ T cells from healthy donors, Susac syndrome patients and multiple sclerosis patients were profiled by high-throughput TCR beta sequencing. Recently defined diagnostic criteria for definite or probable disease were met by the Susac syndrome patients. CD8+ TEMRA cells were enriched by FACS, while bulk CD8+ and CD4+ T cells were purified by magnetic negative isolation. Blood was collected in EDTA tubes and processed within 24 hours, with PBMCs isolated through density gradient centrifugation. PBMCs intended for TCR sequencing were frozen in liquid nitrogen and were later thawed in a 37 degrees C water bath. The sorted or isolated CD4+, CD8+ and CD8+ TEMRA cells reached a purity of at least 90%. As for this clonotype: Its antigen is currently not known. The sample holds no much larger clone one base away, and base qualities are not on file.

RNA was extracted with the RNeasy kit and about 0.5 to 1 ug was reverse transcribed using random hexamers. The immunoSEQ multiplex PCR assay, covering 54 Vbeta and 13 Jbeta segments, was used to amplify TCR beta CDR3 regions. To correct PCR amplification bias, a synthetic template baseline was used for both primer optimization and computational correction. The paper's processing steps were these. Reads were assigned to V, D and J genes according to IMGT and analyzed in immunoSEQ Analyzer, with only productive sequences retained. To calculate clonality, Shannon entropy was normalized by log2 of the number of productive unique sequences and then subtracted from one. Public and private clones were assessed among the 100 most prevalent clones of each patient and control. Susac-specific clones were defined as absent from healthy and MS cohorts, 850 to 1,300 published viral clones and other ImmuneACCESS disease sequences. TCRdb's own reprocessing of the public reads used fastp at Q25 and MiXCR and kept productive beta chains. Entries are consolidated by CDR3 protein sequence, retaining the most common genes and DNA. For this entry, the V and J calls and clone size follow TCRdb and not the study's own pipeline. The sample yields tens of thousands of distinct CDR3 sequences; roughly 96% were counted once. The ten largest clones take up about 0.68% of the sample.

Germline trimming amounts to 6 bases on V and 7 bases on J, with 10 as the count of junction bases outside the gene matches. Its CDR3 holds 14 amino acids, cysteine through phenylalanine. Only the CDR3 region is kept as DNA, spanning 42 bases read in frame from base 1. The sequence links TRBV12-3 or TRBV12-4 to TRBJ1-2; TRBD1 agrees with 8 junctional bases. This clonotype was obtained from a human donor with Susac syndrome. Sequencing used CD8+ T cells from PBMCs. Here is the DNA: TGTGCCAGCAGCGGACAGGGAGTGGGAGGTGGCTACACCTTC. This encodes CASSGQGVGGGYTF.